Below are 27 T cell receptor beta chains sequenced from a single sample in a study of graft-versus-host responses after intestinal transplantation. This table comes from immunoSEQ multiplex PCR, and its TCRdb copy is limited to in-frame clones, with some not included. This sample yields some 70,000 clones, of which over 85% are seen a single time; roughly 6.3% belongs to the top ten. The starting material was bone marrow, obtained approximately 740 days after intestinal transplantation. Receptor source: a human patient who received an intestinal transplant, so some T cells may come from the graft donor.

This rearrangement joins TRBV7-9 to TRBJ2-3; tentative D call: TRBD2 (7 bases). Deletions cut 5 bases from V and 7 bases from J, with 10 bases between. The germline V gene has CDR1 SEHNR and CDR2 FQNEAQ (reference sequence). This CDR3 contains 12 residues. The chain's CDR3 is CASSKGGYTQYF. The CDR3, as DNA: TGTGCCAGCAGCAAGGGGGGGTATACGCAGTATTTT.

This chain uses TRBV5-3 with TRBJ2-1; TRBD2 might be the D (5 bases). TRBV5-3 is classed as an ORF, of uncertain function. The V and J ends lost 5 bases and 4 bases respectively, with 22 bases between them. The CDR3 runs 17 residues. The CDR3 DNA reads as TGTGCCAGAAGTCCGGACTGGCGGAATTTCTCATACAATGAGCAGTTCTTC. Its protein product is CARSPDWRNFSYNEQFF.

The chain couples TRBV5-1 to TRBJ2-3; D possibly corresponds to TRBD2 (5 bases). The V and J ends lost 8 bases and 4 bases respectively, with 11 bases between them. The CDR3 is made up of 12 amino acids. The V gene's germline CDR1 is SGHRS and CDR2 YFSETQ. CDR3 region: CASTEGSDTQYF. The CDR3, as DNA: TGCGCCAGTACCGAGGGATCAGATACGCAGTATTTT.

V gene TRBV6-5 combines with J gene TRBJ2-1, with TRBD2 identical over 14 bases. The CDR3 contains 15 residues. After removal of 4 bases from V and 9 bases from J, the junction contained 5 bases not matched to a gene. CDR1 and CDR2 (germline): MNHEY, SVGAGI. CDR3 in DNA: TGTGCCAGCAGTTGGACTAGCGGGAGGAGGAGTGAGCAGTTCTTC. Translation gives CASSWTSGRRSEQFF.

J is TRBJ2-4 and V is TRBV4-2; D tentatively fits TRBD1 or TRBD2 (5 bases each). Germline V gives CDR1 LGHNA, CDR2 YNFKEQ. The CDR3 length is 15 residues. V lost 3 bases, J lost 8 bases, and 17 bases lay in between. CDR3 DNA sequence: TGTGCCAGCAGCCAGGACTCCAGGGTTGGGGACATTCAGTACTTC. Protein: CASSQDSRVGDIQYF.

The rearrangement joins TRBV11-3 to TRBJ2-2; unclear D gene. The germline V gene encodes CDR1 SGHNT and CDR2 YENEEA. CDR3 length equals 12 residues. V lost 5 bases, J lost 6 bases, and 7 bases lay in between. CDR3 DNA: TGTGCCAGCAGCCCATGGTCCGGGGAGCTGTTTTTT. Translation: CASSPWSGELFF.

The J gene is TRBJ2-3, the V gene TRBV10-3, with 7 bases that match TRBD1. The germline gives CDR1 ENHRY, CDR2 SYGVKD. The CDR3 consists of 16 residues. The trim removed 4 bases at V and 3 bases at J, leaving 10 bases unmatched. The CDR3 DNA follows: TGTGCCATCAGTGCAAGAGTGGCAGGGGGTACAGATACGCAGTATTTT. Residues: CAISARVAGGTDTQYF.

V is TRBV2 and J is TRBJ1-2; no reliable D call. The length of the CDR3 is 14 residues. Germline V lookup: CDR1 SNHLY, CDR2 FYNNEI. Between the trimmed V and J ends, which lost 2 bases and 4 bases, there was a span of 11 bases. CDR3 in amino acids: CASSEMSERYGYTF. The CDR3 DNA reads TGTGCCAGCAGTGAAATGTCAGAACGCTATGGCTACACCTTC.

The rearrangement links TRBV10-2 to TRBJ1-1; D gene ambiguous. The germline V gene encodes CDR1 WSHSY and CDR2 SAAADI. CDR3 size: 13 residues. Trimming stripped 0 bases from V and 3 bases from J, with 5 bases between. DNA for the CDR3: TGCGCCAGCAGTGAGTCGACGTACACTGAAGCTTTCTTT. Translating it yields CASSESTYTEAFF.

This clone came up a few times. The chain links TRBV10-3 to TRBJ2-2; D remains unclear. CDR1 is ENHRY and CDR2 is SYGVKD in the germline V gene. The CDR3 is made up of 13 amino acids. The V end was cut by 8 bases, the J end by 4 bases, with 11 bases between. The CDR3 protein is CAIGFRGTGELFF. Here the CDR3 DNA reads TGTGCCATCGGTTTTAGAGGCACCGGGGAGCTGTTTTTT.

This clone is a singleton in its sample. The junction shows a germline mismatch at one end, possibly a read error. J is TRBJ2-5 and V is TRBV2, with TRBD2 identical over 7 bases. CDR1 and CDR2 from the germline V gene are SNHLY and FYNNEI. CDR3 length: 13 residues. The CDR3 reads CASSPAGQGTQYF. CDR3 bases: TGTGCCAGCAGTCCAGCGGGGCAAGGGACCCAGTACTTC.

The V and J genes are TRBV18 and TRBJ2-1; tentatively, D is TRBD2 (5 bases). CDR1 KGHSH and CDR2 LQKENI come from the germline V gene. The V and J ends lost 3 bases and 4 bases respectively, with 10 bases between them. This CDR3 comprises 14 residues. CDR3 protein: CASSPTGLYNEQFF. CDR3 nucleotide sequence: TGTGCCAGCTCACCGACCGGACTGTACAATGAGCAGTTCTTC. Combining the CDR3 with reference TRBV18 and TRBJ2-1 gives the whole variable domain NAGVMQNPRHLVRRRGQEARLRCSPMKGHSHVYWYRQLPEEGLKFMVYLQKENIIDESGMPKERFSAEFPKEGPSILRIQQVVRGDSAAYFCASSPTGLYNEQFFGPGTRLTVL.

V usage is TRBV7-9 and J usage is TRBJ2-3, with no clear D. Germline V lookup: CDR1 SEHNR, CDR2 FQNEAQ (reference sequence). This CDR3 is 16 amino acids long. The ends were cut back, 5 bases at V and 0 bases at J, with 15 bases in the middle. The CDR3 loop reads CASSQVEDSSTDTQYF. The CDR3 DNA reads TGTGCCAGCAGCCAGGTTGAGGATTCTAGCACAGATACGCAGTATTTT.

The rearrangement joins TRBV7-3 to TRBJ2-2; TRBD1 matches at 8 bases. The germline V gene has CDR1 SGHTA and CDR2 FQGTGA. V shed 6 bases, J shed 6 bases, and the junction held 9 bases outside the gene matches. The CDR3 is 15 amino acids. In nucleotides, the CDR3 is TGTGCCAGCAGTTACCAGGGGGCTCGGGCCGGGGAGCTGTTTTTT. Translation gives CASSYQGARAGELFF.

The rearrangement joins TRBV15 to TRBJ2-2; D is ambiguous. Germline V lookup: CDR1 LNHNV, CDR2 YYDKDF (reference sequence). The CDR3 is 16 residues long. The V gene lost 0 bases and the J gene lost 0 bases, with 8 bases spanning the gap. The CDR3: CATSRESAANTGELFF. Here the CDR3 DNA reads TGTGCCACCAGCAGAGAATCCGCCGCGAACACCGGGGAGCTGTTTTTT.

This rearrangement joins TRBV6-5 to TRBJ2-7; D ambiguous. CDR3 length: 14 amino acids. CDR1 is MNHEY, CDR2 SVGAGI, per germline. Deletions cut 7 bases from V and 1 base from J, with 14 bases between. Here the CDR3 reads CASTMSRISYEQYF. The CDR3 DNA follows: TGTGCCAGCACAATGTCCCGAATATCCTACGAGCAGTACTTC.

The J gene is TRBJ1-3, the V gene TRBV6-5; the match to TRBD1 covers 7 bases. J was trimmed by 3 bases and V by 6 bases; bases with no gene match: 8. Germline CDR1 and CDR2: MNHEY and SVGAGI. The CDR3 contains 15 residues. The CDR3 DNA reads as TGTGCCAGCAGATCGCCGACAGGGTATGGAAACACCATATATTTT. Amino acid sequence: CASRSPTGYGNTIYF.

This chain links TRBV7-9 with TRBJ2-3; 8 nucleotides align to TRBD1. Germline CDR1 SEHNR, CDR2 FQNEAQ (reference sequence). The CDR3 has 13 residues. V lost 3 bases, J lost 4 bases, and 0 bases stayed unmatched. The CDR3 region has the DNA TGTGCCAGCAGCTTCAGGGGGCCAGATACGCAGTATTTT. As protein: CASSFRGPDTQYF.

The chain combines TRBV7-6 with TRBJ2-3, with 8 bases identical to TRBD2. The germline V gene encodes CDR1 SGHVS and CDR2 FNYEAQ. Trimming cost V 3 bases and J 2 bases; bases outside gene matches: 7. This CDR3 comprises 16 residues. The DNA for the CDR3 is TGTGCCAGCAGCTTTGAACTAGCGGAAAACACAGATACGCAGTATTTT. This translates into CASSFELAENTDTQYF.

V and J are TRBV28 and TRBJ2-2, with D perhaps TRBD1 (6 bases). V lost 1 base, J lost 5 bases, and 8 bases lay in between. There are 14 residues in the CDR3. Germline values: CDR1 MDHEN, CDR2 SYDVKM. CDR3 sequence: CASSLSDRTGELFF. DNA of the CDR3: TGTGCCAGCAGTTTATCGGACAGAACCGGGGAGCTGTTTTTT.

The chain employs TRBV6-6 and TRBJ1-1; D is unclear. The V end lost 11 bases, the J end lost 4 bases, and 11 bases lay between the germline ends. Germline CDR1 MNHNY, CDR2 SVGAGI (reference sequence). The CDR3 extends over 11 amino acids. DNA of the CDR3: TGTGCCGTATTTACCCCCACTGAAGCTTTCTTT. It translates to CAVFTPTEAFF.

V gene TRBV28 combines with J gene TRBJ2-7; 8 bases are a match to TRBD1. The length of the CDR3 is 13 residues. The V gene end was trimmed by 7 bases and the J gene end by 4 bases; junction bases not matched to a gene: 6. Germline V gene lookup returns CDR1 MDHEN and CDR2 SYDVKM. In DNA form, the CDR3 reads TGTGCCAGCACACTGGGACAGGATTACGAGCAGTACTTC. Its protein product is CASTLGQDYEQYF.

CDR3 protein: CASRSGLAQIRQYF. In DNA form, the CDR3 reads TGTGCCAGCAGATCGGGACTAGCACAGATAAGGCAGTATTTT. J is TRBJ2-3 and V is TRBV6-6, with TRBD2 matching over 9 bases. With V trimmed by 6 bases and J by 11 bases, 12 bases remained unmatched. Germline values: CDR1 MNHNY, CDR2 SVGAGI (reference sequence). This CDR3 spans 14 amino acids.

The V call is TRBV30, the J call TRBJ1-4; TRBD1 is a possible D gene (5 bases). Germline V lookup: CDR1 GTSNPN, CDR2 SVGIG (reference sequence). The V gene lost 6 bases and the J gene lost 4 bases, with 18 bases spanning the gap. This CDR3 is built from 15 residues. This CDR3 is CACSPARVFNEKLFF. CDR3 nucleotides: TGTGCCTGTTCGCCTGCCAGGGTGTTTAATGAAAAACTGTTTTTT.

The V gene is TRBV29-1, the J gene TRBJ2-5; TRBD2 is a possible D gene (6 bases). Germline assignment: CDR1 SQVTM and CDR2 ANQGSEA. This CDR3 is 12 amino acids long. V lost 1 base, J lost 11 bases, and 14 bases lay in between. The CDR3 protein is CSVEVRYRGQYF. The CDR3 bases are TGCAGCGTTGAAGTTAGGTATCGGGGGCAGTACTTC.

The chain is built from TRBV5-6 and TRBJ1-2; no clear D gene. V was cut by 4 bases and J by 4 bases, with 23 bases left in between. CDR3 length: 17 residues. CDR1 SGHDT and CDR2 YYEEEE come from the germline V gene. CDR3 in amino acids: CASSPPVDGPIPYGYTF. The CDR3 nucleotides read TGTGCCAGCAGCCCGCCCGTCGACGGACCAATTCCCTATGGCTACACCTTC. The complete variable domain, with remaining parts taken from reference TRBV5-6 and TRBJ1-2, reads DAGVTQSPTHLIKTRGQQVTLRCSPKSGHDTVSWYQQALGQGPQFIFQYYEEEERQRGNFPDRFSGHQFPNYSSELNVNALLLGDSALYLCASSPPVDGPIPYGYTFGSGTRLTVV.

The V and J genes are TRBV27 and TRBJ1-2, with 9 bases identical to TRBD1. Germline values: CDR1 MNHEY, CDR2 SMNVEV (reference sequence). Losses at the gene ends were 6 bases for V and 4 bases for J; bases not matched to a gene: 6. The CDR3 contains 14 residues. CDR3: CASSLQGASYGYTF. In DNA, the CDR3 is TGTGCCAGCAGCTTACAGGGGGCGAGCTATGGCTACACCTTC.